The present T cell receptor (beta chain) was sequenced within a study of spatial heterogeneity in lung cancer. Overall study: Sequencing consistently turned up more beta-chain sequences than alpha-chain sequences. The average appearance count of each unique TCR and UMI combination in raw reads was more than 9.5.

Time point of the sample: sample taken at primary tumor resection. The donors, roughly 70 patients with untreated early-stage non-small cell lung cancer, provided the samples. The study sequenced unsorted whole RNA from tumor, nontumor lung or frozen PBMC. Each CDR3 protein is one row after TCRdb ran MiXCR on the 5' RACE reads. This table has some 10,000 distinct CDR3 sequences, 4.5% appearing once. General study points: Counts of expanded alpha and beta TCRs within tumors tracked the tumor nonsynonymous mutation count.

This clonotype is medium-sized (0.01 to 0.1%) in the sample. Its antigen is still unknown. The CDR3 contains 14 residues. Deletions cut 5 bases from V and 0 bases from J, with 8 bases between. Per germline, CDR1 SGHAT and CDR2 FQNNGV. The clonotype comes from a female donor with early-stage non-small cell lung cancer. The material sequenced was lung tumor tissue, taken at surgery. The rearrangement links TRBV11-2 to TRBJ2-4; D gene unclear. The CDR3, as DNA: TGTGCCAGCAGCACCGGCAGAGCCAAAAACATTCAGTACTTC. It translates to CASSTGRAKNIQYF.